Listed below are T cell receptor beta chains from one sample, sequenced in a study of blood T cell repertoires in COVID-19. Some clones are missing from TCRdb's copy, which holds only in-frame ones; the method was immunoSEQ multiplex PCR. The table has roughly 56,000 clones, 87% seen once; the top ten hold 5.5% to 7.5%. Sequenced material: peripheral blood. These receptors all stem from a man aged 50-60 years with active COVID-19. CDR3s include the opening cysteine and the closing phenylalanine or tryptophan. Each record gives: J gene, V gene, CDR3 length, clone size, D gene, CDR3 DNA, CDR3 protein. D genes are given only for firm matches. Not all rows give a size; the values are once, few, many and, for expanded clones, a class.

j_call: TRBJ1-1
v_call: TRBV19
cdr3_length: 17
clone_size: -
d_call: TRBD1
cdr3_nt: TGTGCCAGTAGTAACTGGGACAGCCGCTTGTGGGTCACTGAAGCTTTCTTT
cdr3_aa: CASSNWDSRLWVTEAFF

j_call: TRBJ2-5
v_call: TRBV7-2
cdr3_length: 15
clone_size: -
d_call: -
cdr3_nt: TGTGCCAGCAGCTTAGCCCAGGGGTTTCAAGAGACCCAGTACTTC
cdr3_aa: CASSLAQGFQETQYF

j_call: TRBJ2-1
v_call: TRBV10-3
cdr3_length: 17
clone_size: few
d_call: TRBD1
cdr3_nt: TGTGCCATCAGTGAGTCATTCGGGCAGGGGGCGCGAAATGAGCAGTTCTTC
cdr3_aa: CAISESFGQGARNEQFF

j_call: TRBJ1-5
v_call: TRBV10-3
cdr3_length: 13
clone_size: -
d_call: -
cdr3_nt: TGTGCCATCAGTGAGGGGGCACCACAGCCCCAGCATTTT
cdr3_aa: CAISEGAPQPQHF

j_call: TRBJ1-6
v_call: TRBV7-9
cdr3_length: 14
clone_size: -
d_call: TRBD1
cdr3_nt: TGTGCCAGCACCACCGGGACAGACAATTCACCCCTCCACTTT
cdr3_aa: CASTTGTDNSPLHF

j_call: TRBJ1-2
v_call: TRBV5-5
cdr3_length: 13
clone_size: -
d_call: -
cdr3_nt: TGTGCCAGCAGCTTACAGGGTCTGGATGGCTACACCTTC
cdr3_aa: CASSLQGLDGYTF

j_call: TRBJ2-3
v_call: TRBV5-5
cdr3_length: 14
clone_size: -
d_call: TRBD1
cdr3_nt: TGTGCCAGCAGTCCCGGGCCAGGGGGAGATACGCAGTATTTT
cdr3_aa: CASSPGPGGDTQYF

j_call: TRBJ2-7
v_call: TRBV5-1
cdr3_length: 17
clone_size: -
d_call: -
cdr3_nt: TGCGCCAGCAGGAGGTTTTCGGGGGACAGTAGCTCCTACGAGCAGTACTTC
cdr3_aa: CASRRFSGDSSSYEQYF

j_call: TRBJ2-1
v_call: TRBV5-1
cdr3_length: 13
clone_size: -
d_call: TRBD2
cdr3_nt: TGCGCCAGCAGCTGGCTCGCGGGGGGCGAACAGTTCTTC
cdr3_aa: CASSWLAGGEQFF

j_call: TRBJ1-5
v_call: TRBV6-5
cdr3_length: 14
clone_size: few
d_call: -
cdr3_nt: TGTGCCAGCAGTTACCTAGGATTCGATCAGCCCCAGCATTTT
cdr3_aa: CASSYLGFDQPQHF

j_call: TRBJ2-1
v_call: TRBV7-6
cdr3_length: 16
clone_size: -
d_call: -
cdr3_nt: TGTGCCAGCAGCCCAACCACCCCTTCCGCGGGGAATGAGCAGTTCTTC
cdr3_aa: CASSPTTPSAGNEQFF

j_call: TRBJ2-7
v_call: TRBV9
cdr3_length: 13
clone_size: -
d_call: -
cdr3_nt: TGTGCCAGCAGCGTAGCTACCGGGGACGAGCAGTACTTC
cdr3_aa: CASSVATGDEQYF

j_call: TRBJ2-5
v_call: TRBV3-1/TRBV3-2
cdr3_length: 14
clone_size: -
d_call: -
cdr3_nt: TGTGCCAGCAGTTTAAGGGGGATCCAAGAGACCCAGTACTTC
cdr3_aa: CASSLRGIQETQYF

j_call: TRBJ2-5
v_call: TRBV5-6
cdr3_length: 15
clone_size: -
d_call: -
cdr3_nt: TGTGCCAGCAGCTTTAGCGGACTCCCTGGGGAGACCCAGTACTTC
cdr3_aa: CASSFSGLPGETQYF

j_call: TRBJ2-3
v_call: TRBV28
cdr3_length: 16
clone_size: few
d_call: TRBD2
cdr3_nt: TGTGCCAGCAGTCCCCCTCTAGCGGGGATTTCAGATACGCAGTATTTT
cdr3_aa: CASSPPLAGISDTQYF

j_call: TRBJ1-1
v_call: TRBV5-8
cdr3_length: 15
clone_size: once
d_call: -
cdr3_nt: TGTGCCAGCAGCTTGGTATGGGGAGGGAACACTGAAGCTTTCTTT
cdr3_aa: CASSLVWGGNTEAFF

j_call: TRBJ1-1
v_call: TRBV2
cdr3_length: 12
clone_size: -
d_call: -
cdr3_nt: TGTGCCAGCAGTGAAGAGGGGCTCGGAGCTTTCTTT
cdr3_aa: CASSEEGLGAFF

j_call: TRBJ2-2
v_call: TRBV27
cdr3_length: 14
clone_size: few
d_call: -
cdr3_nt: TGTGCCAGCAGTTTAAGGGGGAACACCGGGGAGCTGTTTTTT
cdr3_aa: CASSLRGNTGELFF

j_call: TRBJ1-2
v_call: TRBV7-2
cdr3_length: 16
clone_size: -
d_call: -
cdr3_nt: TGTGCCAGCAGCTTAGGTCTTTGGGACAATAACTATGGCTACACCTTC
cdr3_aa: CASSLGLWDNNYGYTF

j_call: TRBJ2-3
v_call: TRBV19
cdr3_length: 14
clone_size: -
d_call: -
cdr3_nt: TGTGCCAGTAGTAGGCTAGCCGAGACAGATACGCAGTATTTT
cdr3_aa: CASSRLAETDTQYF

j_call: TRBJ1-1
v_call: TRBV9
cdr3_length: 13
clone_size: -
d_call: -
cdr3_nt: TGTGCCAGCAGCCCCCCAGCGGGAACTGAAGCTTTCTTT
cdr3_aa: CASSPPAGTEAFF

j_call: TRBJ2-1
v_call: TRBV29-1
cdr3_length: 14
clone_size: -
d_call: TRBD1
cdr3_nt: TGCAGCGTTGACCGGGACAGGATTAACAATGAGCAGTTCTTC
cdr3_aa: CSVDRDRINNEQFF

j_call: TRBJ1-4
v_call: TRBV30
cdr3_length: 15
clone_size: -
d_call: -
cdr3_nt: TGTGCCTGGAGACAGGGTTTGGTACCAGGTGAAAAACTGTTTTTT
cdr3_aa: CAWRQGLVPGEKLFF

j_call: TRBJ2-7
v_call: TRBV6-5
cdr3_length: 13
clone_size: few
d_call: -
cdr3_nt: TGTGCCAGCAGTTGGGGACAAGCCTACGAGCAGTACTTC
cdr3_aa: CASSWGQAYEQYF

j_call: TRBJ2-7
v_call: TRBV27
cdr3_length: 14
clone_size: -
d_call: TRBD2
cdr3_nt: TGTGCCAGCGGGGAGCAGGGACTAAACTACGAGCAGTACTTC
cdr3_aa: CASGEQGLNYEQYF

j_call: TRBJ2-3
v_call: TRBV30
cdr3_length: 14
clone_size: once
d_call: -
cdr3_nt: TGTGCCTGGAGTGGAGGGAGATTGCGGGATACGCAGTATTTT
cdr3_aa: CAWSGGRLRDTQYF

j_call: TRBJ2-1
v_call: TRBV9
cdr3_length: 15
clone_size: -
d_call: -
cdr3_nt: TGTGCCAGCAGCCCTAAGGGGGGGGGCTACAATGAGCAGTTCTTC
cdr3_aa: CASSPKGGGYNEQFF